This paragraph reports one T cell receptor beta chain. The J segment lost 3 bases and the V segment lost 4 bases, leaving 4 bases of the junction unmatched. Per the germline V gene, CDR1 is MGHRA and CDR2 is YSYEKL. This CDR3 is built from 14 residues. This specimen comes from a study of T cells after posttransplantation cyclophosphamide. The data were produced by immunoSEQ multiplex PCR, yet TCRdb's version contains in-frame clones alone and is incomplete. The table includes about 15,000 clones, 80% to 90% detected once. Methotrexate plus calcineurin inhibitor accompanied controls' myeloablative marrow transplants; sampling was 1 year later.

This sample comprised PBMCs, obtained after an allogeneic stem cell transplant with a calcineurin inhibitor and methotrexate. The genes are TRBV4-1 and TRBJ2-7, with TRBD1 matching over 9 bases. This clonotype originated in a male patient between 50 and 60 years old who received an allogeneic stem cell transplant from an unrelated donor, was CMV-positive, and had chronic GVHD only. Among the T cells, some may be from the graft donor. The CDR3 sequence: CASSPGQGDYEQYF. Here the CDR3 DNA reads TGCGCCAGCAGCCCGGGACAGGGTGACTACGAGCAGTACTTC.